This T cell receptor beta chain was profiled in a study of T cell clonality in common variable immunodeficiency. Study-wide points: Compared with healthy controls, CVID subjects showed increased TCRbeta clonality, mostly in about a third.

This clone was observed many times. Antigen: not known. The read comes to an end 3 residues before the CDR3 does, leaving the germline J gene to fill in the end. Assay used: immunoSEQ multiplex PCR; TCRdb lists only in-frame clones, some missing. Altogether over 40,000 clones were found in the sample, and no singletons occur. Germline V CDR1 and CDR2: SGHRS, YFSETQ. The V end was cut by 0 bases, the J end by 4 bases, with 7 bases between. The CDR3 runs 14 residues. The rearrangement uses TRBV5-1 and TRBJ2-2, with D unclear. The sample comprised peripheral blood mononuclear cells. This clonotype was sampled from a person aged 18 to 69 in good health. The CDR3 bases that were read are TGCGCCAGCAGCTTGGGGCAGTCCACCGGGGAG. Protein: CASSLGQSTGE. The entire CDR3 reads CASSLGQSTGELFF. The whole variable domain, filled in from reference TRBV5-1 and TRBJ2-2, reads KAGVTQTPRYLIKTRGQQVTLSCSPISGHRSVSWYQQTPGQGLQFLFEYFSETQRNKGNFPGRFSGRQFSNSRSEMNVSTLELGDSALYLCASSLGQSTGELFFGEGSRLTVL.